Below are 4 T cell receptor beta chains sequenced from a single sample in a study of early T cells in non-severe SARS-CoV-2 infection. MiXCR was run by TCRdb on the 5' RACE reads, yielding one entry per CDR3 protein. This table has roughly 50,000 distinct CDR3 sequences, 6.5% to 9% appearing once. The sequencing input was whole blood. These TCRs come from an adult who was a healthcare worker with PCR-confirmed SARS-CoV-2 infection or an uninfected control (not recorded which).

V and J are TRBV16 and TRBJ2-7, with 7 bases identical to TRBD1. The CDR3 spans 13 residues. The V segment lost 2 bases and the J segment 7 bases; nucleotides outside the gene matches: 5. CDR1 KGHSY and CDR2 FQNENV come from the germline V gene. CDR3 DNA: TGTGCCAGCAGCCAAGAGGGGGCTGGAGAGCAGTACTTC. It codes for CASSQEGAGEQYF. Full variable domain (rest looked up from reference TRBV16 and TRBJ2-7): GEEVAQTPKHLVRGEGQKAKLYCAPIKGHSYVFWYQQVLKNEFKFLISFQNENVFDETGMPKERFSAKCLPNSPCSLEIQATKLEDSAVYFCASSQEGAGEQYFGPGTRLTVT.

In its sample, this clonotype was seen many times. The J gene is TRBJ1-1, the V gene TRBV6-5, with TRBD1 matching 7 bases. The V segment lost 6 bases and the J segment 1 base; nucleotides outside the gene matches: 8. The CDR3 consists of 15 residues. Germline values: CDR1 MNHEY, CDR2 SVGAGI. CDR3 nucleotides: TGTGCCAGCAGCTTTACAGGGGTTTCGAACACTGAAGCTTTCTTT. Encoded protein: CASSFTGVSNTEAFF.

This clonotype was counted many times. This sequence joins TRBV18 and TRBJ1-2, with D uncertain. The CDR3 runs to 12 residues. V was cut by 1 base and J by 6 bases, with 6 bases left in between. CDR1 and CDR2 (germline): KGHSH, LQKENI. The CDR3 sequence: CASSPQGNGYTF. As DNA, the CDR3 is TGTGCCAGCTCACCACAGGGCAATGGCTACACCTTC.

Only a few counts were recorded for this clonotype. This sequence joins TRBV20-1 and TRBJ1-2, with unresolved D. Trimming stripped 5 bases from V and 1 base from J, with 14 bases between. Germline values: CDR1 DFQATT, CDR2 SNEGSKA (reference sequence). The CDR3 is 14 residues long. In DNA, the CDR3 is TGCAGTGCTCATATCGCGGCCTATAACTATGGCTACACCTTC. Translating it yields CSAHIAAYNYGYTF.